Listed below are T cell receptor beta chains from one sample, sequenced in a study of T cells after yellow fever vaccination. TCRdb re-derived calls from the 5' RACE reads in MiXCR, one entry per CDR3 protein. This table has about 29,000 distinct CDR3 sequences, about 4.7% appearing once. The sequences come from CD8+ T cells sorted from PBMCs, collected 10 days after the yellow fever booster vaccination. These receptors were obtained from a man aged 25-45 years who received the YFV17D yellow fever vaccine. The conserved cysteine and the conserved F or W are not part of the CDR3 here.

V gene | CDR3 protein
TRBV5-1 | ASSLVTVSSEQY
TRBV11-2 | ASSLGGLDAGAYEQY
TRBV5-5 | ASSFSGNTEAF
TRBV6-5 | ASSYGGGETQY
TRBV10-2 | ASSEVQGAIYEQY
TRBV29-1 | SVGYRDYEQY
TRBV12-3/TRBV12-4 | ASSFPREGSAVGELF
TRBV19 | ASSIGGTSGGPYNEQF
TRBV5-6 | ASSLKTSDTDTQY
TRBV29-1 | SVELASGSYEQY
TRBV12-3/TRBV12-4 | ASSLRGWDSNQPQH
TRBV6-5 | ASSYFAQTQETQY
TRBV28 | ASSEQGAAEAF
TRBV9 | ASSVGTGTYEQY
TRBV5-6 | ASSSSQGALTYEQY
TRBV12-3/TRBV12-4 | ASSLGPSSYEQY
TRBV4-3 | ASSQDPLAGLYEQY
TRBV7-6 | ASSITGTSEQF
TRBV11-2 | ASIIHAGTGYSGELF
TRBV6-2/TRBV6-3 | ASSYYGGHRRGEGGNEQF
TRBV5-1 | ASSLDHLYEQY
TRBV7-6 | ASSLEGTSYEQY
TRBV12-3/TRBV12-4 | ASSRGTDAYEQY
TRBV7-2 | ASSLWADTQY
TRBV20-1 | SARDRVEGEKLF
TRBV2 | ASRSGQGDYEQY
TRBV15 | ATSGGTSVYEQY
TRBV12-5 | ATCQENRETDTQY
TRBV18 | ASSPGHNYEQY
TRBV11-2 | ASSSTGPDTQY
TRBV6-2/TRBV6-3 | ASSYVYNEQF
TRBV7-6 | ASSPGRWGTYEQY
TRBV2 | ASRATSGRNYEQY
TRBV3-1 | ASSQATTEEGEKLF
TRBV6-1 | ASSESFSSGNTIY
TRBV5-1 | ASSFGDRWPGQY
TRBV6-5 | ASSYSLAGDTDTQY
TRBV10-3 | AISEFRDNTEAF
TRBV9 | ASRGTNETQY
TRBV7-2 | ASRLSGYDSYEQY
TRBV27 | ASSLAGGGYASQPQH
TRBV20-1 | SARDSHLGMGNQPQH
TRBV2 | ASVREAGETQY
TRBV19 | ASSESNTGELF
TRBV27 | ASSGLAGADTQY
TRBV20-1 | SAPGLAGTAPEQY
TRBV5-1 | ASADRPGQGNTGELF
TRBV20-1 | SAQADSSYEQY
TRBV6-5 | ASSPRRTDSDTQY
TRBV4-3 | ASSQRQSPIDIQY
TRBV29-1 | SARGIKNIQY
TRBV5-1 | ASGEGGTYEQY